This T cell receptor (beta chain) was documented in a study of identical twins. Study results and caveats: Part of the zero-insertion signal could reflect confounding by invariant MAIT and iNKT cells. Model-predicted out-of-frame TCR alpha sharing fell below observed values in monozygotic twins.

In germline, CDR1 is MGHRA, CDR2 YSYEKL. This CDR3 has 13 residues. Trimming shortened V by 1 base and J by 3 bases, and 7 bases separated the two germline ends. cDNA molecules carried unique molecular identifiers, and template switching added a universal primer site. TCRdb processed the 5' RACE reads anew with MiXCR; each CDR3 protein has one entry. Of 250,000 or so distinct CDR3 sequences in the sample, about 7.5% were seen once. This clonotype was detected many times. The target antigen is unknown. These records were also assigned to another study, of yellow fever vaccine responses in identical twins.

Sequencing was performed on CD8+ T cells sorted from blood. The sequence derives from a woman in her late teens or twenties in good health. The J gene is TRBJ2-7, the V gene TRBV4-1; the D is unclear. CDR3 amino acids: CASSQGQYYEQYF. The CDR3 nucleotides are TGCGCCAGCAGCCAAGGCCAGTACTACGAGCAGTACTTC.